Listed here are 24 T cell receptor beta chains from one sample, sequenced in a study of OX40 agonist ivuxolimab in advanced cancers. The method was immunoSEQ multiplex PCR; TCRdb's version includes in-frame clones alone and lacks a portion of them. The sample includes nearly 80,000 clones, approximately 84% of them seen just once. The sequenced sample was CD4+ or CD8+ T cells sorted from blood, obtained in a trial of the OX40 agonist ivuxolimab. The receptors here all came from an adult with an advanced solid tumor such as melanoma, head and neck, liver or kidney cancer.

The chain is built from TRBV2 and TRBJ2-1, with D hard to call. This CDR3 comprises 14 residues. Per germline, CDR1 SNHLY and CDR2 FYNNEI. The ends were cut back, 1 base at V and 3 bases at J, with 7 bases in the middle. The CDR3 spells CASSEGSIYNEQFF. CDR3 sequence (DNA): TGTGCCAGCAGTGAAGGTTCCATCTACAATGAGCAGTTCTTC.

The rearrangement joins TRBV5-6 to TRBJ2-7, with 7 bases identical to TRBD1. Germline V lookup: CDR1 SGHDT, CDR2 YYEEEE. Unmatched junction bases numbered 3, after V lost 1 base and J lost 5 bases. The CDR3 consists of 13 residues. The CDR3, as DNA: TGTGCCAGCAGCTTGAACAGGGGCAACGAGCAGTACTTC. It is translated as CASSLNRGNEQYF.

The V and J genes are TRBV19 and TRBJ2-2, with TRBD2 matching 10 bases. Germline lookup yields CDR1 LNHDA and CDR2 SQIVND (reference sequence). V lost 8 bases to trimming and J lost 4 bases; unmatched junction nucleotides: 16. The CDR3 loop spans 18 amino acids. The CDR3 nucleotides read TGTGCCAGTGCGACCAGCGGGGGGGTATACCGTGGCACCGGGGAGCTGTTTTTT. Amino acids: CASATSGGVYRGTGELFF.

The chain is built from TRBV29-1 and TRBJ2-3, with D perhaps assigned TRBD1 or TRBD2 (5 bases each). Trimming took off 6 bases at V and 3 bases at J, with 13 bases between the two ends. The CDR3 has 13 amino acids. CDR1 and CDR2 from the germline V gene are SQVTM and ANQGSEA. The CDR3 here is CSVGTVGTDTQYF. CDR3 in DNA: TGCAGCGTCGGGACGGTGGGTACAGATACGCAGTATTTT.

In DNA form, the CDR3 reads TGTGCCAGCAGCGTTGGAGCCTCCCCGAGGACTCATGAGCAGTTCTTC. Its translation: CASSVGASPRTHEQFF. The rearrangement uses TRBV9 and TRBJ2-1; TRBD2 is a possible D gene (5 bases). V was cut by 2 bases and J by 8 bases, with 20 bases left in between. Germline V gene lookup returns CDR1 SGDLS and CDR2 YYNGEE. The CDR3 has 16 amino acids.

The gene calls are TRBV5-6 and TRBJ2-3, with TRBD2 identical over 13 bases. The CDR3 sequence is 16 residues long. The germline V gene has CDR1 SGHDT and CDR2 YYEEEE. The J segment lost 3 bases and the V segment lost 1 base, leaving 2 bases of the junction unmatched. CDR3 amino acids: CASSLRTSGRTDTQYF. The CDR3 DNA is TGTGCCAGCAGCTTGAGGACTAGCGGGAGAACAGATACGCAGTATTTT.

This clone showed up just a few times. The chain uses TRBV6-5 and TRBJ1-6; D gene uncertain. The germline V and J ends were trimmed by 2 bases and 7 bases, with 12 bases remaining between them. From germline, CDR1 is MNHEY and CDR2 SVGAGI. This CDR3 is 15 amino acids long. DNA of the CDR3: TGTGCCAGCAGTTACGATTACCTCGGAAATTCACCCCTCCACTTT. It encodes CASSYDYLGNSPLHF.

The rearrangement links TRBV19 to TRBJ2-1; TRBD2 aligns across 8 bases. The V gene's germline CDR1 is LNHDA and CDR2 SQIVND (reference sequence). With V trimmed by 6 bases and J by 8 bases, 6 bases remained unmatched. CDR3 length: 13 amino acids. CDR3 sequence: CASSGRGIYEQFF. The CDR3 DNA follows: TGTGCCAGTAGCGGGAGGGGGATCTATGAGCAGTTCTTC. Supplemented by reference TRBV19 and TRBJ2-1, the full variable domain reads DGGITQSPKYLFRKEGQNVTLSCEQNLNHDAMYWYRQDPGQGLRLIYYSQIVNDFQKGDIAEGYSVSREKKESFPLTVTSAQKNPTAFYLCASSGRGIYEQFFGPGTRLTVL.

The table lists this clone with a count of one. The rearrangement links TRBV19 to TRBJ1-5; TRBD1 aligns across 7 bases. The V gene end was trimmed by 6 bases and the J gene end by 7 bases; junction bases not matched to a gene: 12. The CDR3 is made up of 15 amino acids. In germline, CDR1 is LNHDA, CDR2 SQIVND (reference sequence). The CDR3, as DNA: TGTGCCAGTAGCATGACCAACAGGGGAGACCAGCCCCAGCATTTT. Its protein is CASSMTNRGDQPQHF. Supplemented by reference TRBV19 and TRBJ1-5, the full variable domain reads DGGITQSPKYLFRKEGQNVTLSCEQNLNHDAMYWYRQDPGQGLRLIYYSQIVNDFQKGDIAEGYSVSREKKESFPLTVTSAQKNPTAFYLCASSMTNRGDQPQHFGDGTRLSIL.

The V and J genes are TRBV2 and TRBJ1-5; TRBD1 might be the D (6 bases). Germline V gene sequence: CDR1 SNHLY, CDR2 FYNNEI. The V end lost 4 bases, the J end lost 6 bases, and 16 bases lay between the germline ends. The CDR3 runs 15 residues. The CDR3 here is CASSVGDIKSQPQHF. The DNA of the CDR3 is TGTGCCAGCAGTGTTGGGGACATAAAGTCTCAGCCCCAGCATTTT. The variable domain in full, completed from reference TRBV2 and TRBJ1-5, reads EPEVTQTPSHQVTQMGQEVILRCVPISNHLYFYWYRQILGQKVEFLVSFYNNEISEKSEIFDDQFSVERPDGSNFTLKIRSTKLEDSAMYFCASSVGDIKSQPQHFGDGTRLSIL.

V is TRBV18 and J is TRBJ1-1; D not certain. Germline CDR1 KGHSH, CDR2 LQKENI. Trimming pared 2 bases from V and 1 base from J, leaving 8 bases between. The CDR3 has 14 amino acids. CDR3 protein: CASSPFSGNTEAFF. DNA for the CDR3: TGTGCCAGCTCACCATTTTCAGGGAACACTGAAGCTTTCTTT. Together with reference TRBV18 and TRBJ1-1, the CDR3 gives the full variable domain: NAGVMQNPRHLVRRRGQEARLRCSPMKGHSHVYWYRQLPEEGLKFMVYLQKENIIDESGMPKERFSAEFPKEGPSILRIQQVVRGDSAAYFCASSPFSGNTEAFFGQGTRLTVV.

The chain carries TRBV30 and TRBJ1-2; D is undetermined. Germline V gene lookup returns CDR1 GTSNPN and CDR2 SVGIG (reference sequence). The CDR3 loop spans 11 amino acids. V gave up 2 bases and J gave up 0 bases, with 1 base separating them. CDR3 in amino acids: CAWSSNYGYTF. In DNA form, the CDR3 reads TGTGCCTGGAGTTCTAACTATGGCTACACCTTC.

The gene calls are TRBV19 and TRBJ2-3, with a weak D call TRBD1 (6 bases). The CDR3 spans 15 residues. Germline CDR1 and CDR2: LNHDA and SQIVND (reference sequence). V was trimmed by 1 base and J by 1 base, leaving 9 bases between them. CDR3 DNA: TGTGCCAGTAGTATAGGGAACAGGGGCACAGATACGCAGTATTTT. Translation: CASSIGNRGTDTQYF.

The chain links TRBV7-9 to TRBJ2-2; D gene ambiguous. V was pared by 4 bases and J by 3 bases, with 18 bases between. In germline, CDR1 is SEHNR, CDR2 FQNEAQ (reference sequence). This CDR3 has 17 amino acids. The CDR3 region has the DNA TGTGCCAGCAGCTCCCTCGGGCTGCCCGGGCACACCGGGGAGCTGTTTTTT. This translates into CASSSLGLPGHTGELFF.

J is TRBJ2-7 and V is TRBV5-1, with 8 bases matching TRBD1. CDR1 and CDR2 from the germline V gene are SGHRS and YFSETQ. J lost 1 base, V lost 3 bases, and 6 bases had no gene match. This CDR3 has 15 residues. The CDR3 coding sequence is TGCGCCAGCAGCTCGAACAGGGGGAGATCCTACGAGCAGTACTTC. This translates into CASSSNRGRSYEQYF.

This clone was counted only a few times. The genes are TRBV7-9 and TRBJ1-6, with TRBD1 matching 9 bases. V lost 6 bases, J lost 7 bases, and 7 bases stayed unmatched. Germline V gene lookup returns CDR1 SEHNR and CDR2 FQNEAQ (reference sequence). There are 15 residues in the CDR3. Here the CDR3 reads CASRRNRGRNSPLHF. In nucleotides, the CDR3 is TGTGCCAGCAGAAGAAACAGGGGGCGGAATTCACCCCTCCACTTT.

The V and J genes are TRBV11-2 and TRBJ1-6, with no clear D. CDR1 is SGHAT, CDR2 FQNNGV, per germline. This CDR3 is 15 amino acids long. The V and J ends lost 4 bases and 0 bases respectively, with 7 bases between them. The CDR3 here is CASSSRSSYNSPLHF. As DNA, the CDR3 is TGTGCCAGCAGCTCCCGAAGCTCCTATAATTCACCCCTCCACTTT.

The CDR3 here is CASSISRWDHSGNTIYF. DNA for the CDR3: TGTGCCAGCAGCATTTCCAGGTGGGACCACTCTGGAAACACCATATATTTT. The genes are TRBV11-2 and TRBJ1-3; D possibly corresponds to TRBD1 (5 bases). V lost 5 bases and J lost 0, with 17 bases in between. CDR1 is SGHAT and CDR2 is FQNNGV in the germline V gene. This CDR3 has 17 residues.

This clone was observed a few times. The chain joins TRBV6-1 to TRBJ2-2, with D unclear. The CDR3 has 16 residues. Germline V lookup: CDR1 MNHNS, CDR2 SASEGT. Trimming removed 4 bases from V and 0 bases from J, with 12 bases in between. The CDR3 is CASSVVNPANTGELFF. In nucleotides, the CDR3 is TGTGCCAGCAGTGTGGTAAATCCCGCGAACACCGGGGAGCTGTTTTTT.

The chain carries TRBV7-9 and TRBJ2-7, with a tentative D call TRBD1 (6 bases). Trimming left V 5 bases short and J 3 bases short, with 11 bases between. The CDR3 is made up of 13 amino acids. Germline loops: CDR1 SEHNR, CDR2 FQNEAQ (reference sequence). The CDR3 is CASSPGQFYEQYF. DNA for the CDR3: TGTGCCAGCAGCCCAGGACAGTTCTACGAGCAGTACTTC.

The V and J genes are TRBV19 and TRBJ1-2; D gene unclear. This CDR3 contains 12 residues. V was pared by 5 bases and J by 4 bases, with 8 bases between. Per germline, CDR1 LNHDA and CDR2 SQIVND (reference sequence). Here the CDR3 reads CASSLGTYGYTF. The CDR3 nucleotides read TGTGCCAGTAGTTTGGGCACCTATGGCTACACCTTC.

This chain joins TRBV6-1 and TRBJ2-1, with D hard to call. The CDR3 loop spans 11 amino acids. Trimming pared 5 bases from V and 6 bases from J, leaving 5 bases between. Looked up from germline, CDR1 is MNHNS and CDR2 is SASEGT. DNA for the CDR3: TGTGCCAGCAGTTTCGGCAATGAGCAGTTCTTC. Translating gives CASSFGNEQFF.

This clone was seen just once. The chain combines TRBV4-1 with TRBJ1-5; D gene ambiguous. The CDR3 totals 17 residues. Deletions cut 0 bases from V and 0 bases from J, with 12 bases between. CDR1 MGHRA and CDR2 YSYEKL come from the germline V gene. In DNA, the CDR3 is TGCGCCAGCAGCCAAGATCCGGGAGAATATAGCAATCAGCCCCAGCATTTT. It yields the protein CASSQDPGEYSNQPQHF.

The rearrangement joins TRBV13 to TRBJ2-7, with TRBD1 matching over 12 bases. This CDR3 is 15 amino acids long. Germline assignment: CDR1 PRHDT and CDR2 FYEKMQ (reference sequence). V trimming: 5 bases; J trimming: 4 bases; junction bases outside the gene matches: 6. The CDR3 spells CASSKGQGAFYEQYF. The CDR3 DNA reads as TGTGCCAGCAGCAAGGGACAGGGGGCGTTTTACGAGCAGTACTTC.